Listed below are T cell receptor beta chains from one sample, sequenced in a study of T cells in Graves' hyperthyroidism and ophthalmopathy. TCRdb called the multiplex PCR reads again in MiXCR, with one record for every CDR3 protein. Of 600,000 or so distinct CDR3 sequences listed, 40% to 55% are singletons. Source material: peripheral blood or thyroid tissue (not recorded which). The receptors originated from a woman aged 18-29 years with Graves' hyperthyroidism. Each CDR3 is given without its conserved first and last residue. Each record gives: J gene, V gene, CDR3 protein.

TRBJ1-4 | TRBV7-6 | ASRPDSTNEKLF
TRBJ1-4 | TRBV7-2 | ASRQGRAGEKLF
TRBJ1-4 | TRBV12-3/TRBV12-4 | ASRAGSGKLF
TRBJ2-2 | TRBV9 | ASSQDSGRGVITGELF
TRBJ2-5 | TRBV20-1 | SATTGTGQETQY
TRBJ2-7 | TRBV10-2 | ASRPRTSETTYEQY
TRBJ1-2 | TRBV10-2 | ASSEDGRYGYT
TRBJ2-5 | TRBV24-1 | ATSDSGQGEETQY
TRBJ1-1 | TRBV27 | ASRPTGENTEAF
TRBJ1-2 | TRBV25-1 | ASSIRRTGIHGYT
TRBJ1-2 | TRBV29-1 | SVEGGGLYGYT
TRBJ2-2 | TRBV11-2 | ASSFGGRAQDTGELF
TRBJ1-3 | TRBV2 | ASRGRKPPGNTIY
TRBJ2-2 | TRBV7-2 | ASTRQGGLAGAGELF
TRBJ1-6 | TRBV24-1 | ATSDSGLAGNSPLH
TRBJ2-7 | TRBV13 | ASSRTRGSYEQY
TRBJ2-7 | TRBV7-9 | ASSLWDRTYEQY
TRBJ1-2 | TRBV11-1 | ASSLDRTRRYHGYT
TRBJ2-7 | TRBV7-9 | ASSPNPGTYEQY
TRBJ1-6 | TRBV20-1 | SAREQGDLFNR
TRBJ1-5 | TRBV6-4 | ASNDAPGEPQH
TRBJ2-7 | TRBV7-9 | ASSPGFSSYEQY
TRBJ2-7 | TRBV7-9 | ASSGRGAGDEQY
TRBJ2-5 | TRBV6-4 | ASSEGSGEQETQY
TRBJ1-5 | TRBV20-1 | SAQRGTGNQPQH
TRBJ1-1 | TRBV7-9 | ASSQWTKGTEAF
TRBJ2-5 | TRBV29-1 | SVELYESAAQY
TRBJ2-5 | TRBV13 | ASSNRLAGAQETQY
TRBJ2-7 | TRBV6-6 | ASSYSEGRTYEQY
TRBJ1-2 | TRBV24-1 | ATSDSGTRGGYT
TRBJ1-2 | TRBV5-1 | ASSPWGGPPWGYT
TRBJ1-1 | TRBV7-9 | ASSLASDTEAF
TRBJ2-7 | TRBV24-1 | AIGSGLEQY
TRBJ2-2 | TRBV29-1 | SVVAGDGELF
TRBJ2-2 | TRBV25-1 | ASSEYRLNTGELF
TRBJ1-4 | TRBV7-2 | ASSFWTGVATNEKLF
TRBJ1-1 | TRBV7-9 | ASSLGTLYTEAF
TRBJ2-7 | TRBV10-3 | AIRPSGRAQLVYEQY
TRBJ2-7 | TRBV2 | ARRRLAGDEQY